A single sample is the source of the 25 T cell receptor beta chains below, sequenced in a study of blood T cell repertoires in COVID-19. Method: immunoSEQ multiplex PCR; TCRdb's copy keeps in-frame clones and lacks some. Seen here are a few hundred thousand clones, roughly 80% observed once, and the top ten hold about 10%. The sample comprised peripheral blood. The receptors shown here come from a woman aged 80 or over with acute or convalescent COVID-19.

This chain links TRBV19 with TRBJ2-7; 7 nucleotides agree with TRBD1. There are 11 residues in the CDR3. The junction had 5 bases not matched to a gene; V was cut back by 9 bases and J by 6 bases. Germline-derived CDR1 and CDR2 are LNHDA and SQIVND (reference sequence). The CDR3 region has the DNA TGTGCCAGCAAGACAGGGAGCGAGCAGTACTTC. Amino acids: CASKTGSEQYF.

On this clone itself: One end of the junction is discordant with germline, which a read error may explain. The rearrangement uses TRBV7-2 and TRBJ2-4; tentative D call: TRBD2 (6 bases). The V gene's germline CDR1 is SGHTA and CDR2 FQGNSA. The CDR3 sequence is 16 residues long. The CDR3 region has the DNA TGTGCCAGCAGCTTAGTTGGCGGCGGGGCCATAAACATTCAGTACTTC. Amino acids: CASSLVGGGAINIQYF. Using reference TRBV7-2 and TRBJ2-4 for the parts outside the CDR3, the full variable domain is GAGVSQSPSNKVTEKGKDVELRCDPISGHTALYWYRQSLGQGLEFLIYFQGNSAPDKSGLPSDRFSAERTGGSVSTLTIQRTQQEDSAVYLCASSLVGGGAINIQYFGAGTRLSVL.

The V and J genes are TRBV9 and TRBJ2-6, with 9 bases that match TRBD1. Germline V gene sequence: CDR1 SGDLS, CDR2 YYNGEE. The length of the CDR3 is 18 residues. The J segment lost 1 base and the V segment lost 3 bases, leaving 8 bases of the junction unmatched. Here the CDR3 reads CASSARDRVLSGANVLTF. CDR3 sequence (DNA): TGTGCCAGCAGCGCCCGGGACAGGGTCTTGTCTGGGGCCAACGTCCTGACTTTC.

The rearrangement links TRBV9 to TRBJ2-7; unclear D gene. V shed 0 bases and J shed 4 bases, with 5 bases lying between them. The CDR3 is 12 amino acids. Germline V gene sequence: CDR1 SGDLS, CDR2 YYNGEE. CDR3 nucleotide sequence: TGTGCCAGCAGCGTAGCCCTTTACGAGCAGTACTTC. Translation gives CASSVALYEQYF.

The gene calls are TRBV3-1 (or the pseudogene TRBV3-2) and TRBJ2-7; 7 bases agree with TRBD2. V was pared by 4 bases and J by 0 bases, with 6 bases of the junction left unmatched. The CDR3 is 15 residues long. Per the germline V gene, CDR1 is LGHDT and CDR2 is YNNKEL (reference sequence). The CDR3 DNA reads as TGTGCCAGCAGCCGAGGGCGGGAGAGCTCCTACGAGCAGTACTTC. Amino acid sequence: CASSRGRESSYEQYF.

V is TRBV21-1 and J is TRBJ1-2; the table's D call, TRBD1, has no DNA check behind it. TRBV21-1 is recorded as a pseudogene. This CDR3 comprises 16 residues. The CDR3 nucleotides read TGTGCCAGCAGCTATTCAACAGAGAAAGCTAACTATGGCTACACCTTC. It yields the protein CASSYSTEKANYGYTF.

The J gene is TRBJ1-2, the V gene TRBV27; 7 bases align to TRBD1. The J segment lost 8 bases and the V segment lost 5 bases, leaving 11 bases of the junction unmatched. Germline lookup yields CDR1 MNHEY and CDR2 SMNVEV (reference sequence). The CDR3 consists of 14 residues. The CDR3 DNA is TGTGCCAGCAGTCCAAATGACAGGGAGGAGGGCTACACCTTC. Protein sequence: CASSPNDREEGYTF.

This rearrangement joins TRBV18 to TRBJ2-3; possible D gene TRBD2, 6 bases. This CDR3 contains 16 residues. The V gene's germline CDR1 is KGHSH and CDR2 LQKENI. Trimming took off 1 base at V and 0 bases at J, with 11 bases between the two ends. CDR3 protein: CASSPRAGLSTDTQYF. The CDR3 nucleotides are TGTGCCAGCTCACCACGGGCGGGACTTAGCACAGATACGCAGTATTTT.

The chain recombines TRBV3-1 (or the pseudogene TRBV3-2) with TRBJ2-7, with TRBD2 matching 7 bases. CDR1 is LGHDT and CDR2 is YNNKEL in the germline V gene (reference sequence). After removal of 7 bases from V and 0 bases from J, the junction contained 9 bases not matched to a gene. This CDR3 contains 15 residues. The CDR3 is CASTTLLANSYEQYF. CDR3 sequence (DNA): TGTGCCAGCACCACACTACTAGCGAACTCCTACGAGCAGTACTTC.

This sequence joins TRBV5-4 and TRBJ2-5; D uncertain. The CDR3 spans 14 residues. Germline loops: CDR1 SGHNT, CDR2 YYREEE (reference sequence). Trimming left V 2 bases short and J 1 base short, with 9 bases between. The CDR3 reads CASSLMSLQETQYF. CDR3 nucleotide sequence: TGTGCCAGCAGCTTAATGAGCCTCCAAGAGACCCAGTACTTC.

This sequence joins TRBV11-3 and TRBJ1-3, with 7 bases that match TRBD1. Losses at the gene ends were 5 bases for V and 2 bases for J; bases not matched to a gene: 3. The length of the CDR3 is 14 residues. Germline lookup yields CDR1 SGHNT and CDR2 YENEEA. The CDR3 is CASSPDRAGNTIYF. CDR3 nucleotides: TGTGCCAGCAGCCCCGACAGGGCTGGAAACACCATATATTTT.

The CDR3 sequence is CASRQTGESSPLHF. The CDR3 coding sequence is TGTGCCAGCAGGCAGACAGGGGAGAGTTCACCCCTCCACTTT. The chain couples TRBV25-1 to TRBJ1-6; 8 bases match TRBD1. J gave up 9 bases and V 6 bases, and 7 bases lay outside the gene matches. The CDR3 has 14 amino acids. CDR1 and CDR2 (germline): MGHDK, SYGVNS. The whole variable domain, filled in from reference TRBV25-1 and TRBJ1-6, reads EADIYQTPRYLVIGTGKKITLECSQTMGHDKMYWYQQDPGMELHLIHYSYGVNSTEKGDLSSESTVSRIRTEHFPLTLESARPSHTSQYLCASRQTGESSPLHFGNGTRLTVT.

The chain combines TRBV30 with TRBJ1-2; unclear D gene. V gave up 3 bases and J gave up 2 bases, with 7 bases separating them. Germline V gene data show CDR1 as GTSNPN and CDR2 as SVGIG (reference sequence). The CDR3 runs to 12 residues. The CDR3 DNA sequence: TGTGCCTGGAGGCCACAAAACTATGGCTACACCTTC. The encoded protein is CAWRPQNYGYTF.

The rearrangement joins TRBV3-1 (or the pseudogene TRBV3-2) to TRBJ1-5; tentative D call: TRBD1 (6 bases). Per the germline V gene, CDR1 is LGHDT and CDR2 is YNNKEL (reference sequence). Trimming left V 2 bases short and J 0 bases short, with 11 bases between. The CDR3 sequence is 16 residues long. The chain's CDR3 is CASSQSDRFSNQPQHF. Here the CDR3 DNA reads TGTGCCAGCAGCCAATCAGACAGGTTTAGCAATCAGCCCCAGCATTTT.

The chain links TRBV19 to TRBJ1-5; D is unclear. CDR3 length equals 14 residues. The V gene's germline CDR1 is LNHDA and CDR2 SQIVND (reference sequence). Trimming cost V 1 base and J 1 base, with 5 bases left between them. CDR3 residues: CASSIAESNQPQHF. The CDR3 DNA reads TGTGCCAGTAGTATAGCCGAGAGCAATCAGCCCCAGCATTTT.

The chain joins TRBV15 to TRBJ2-7, with TRBD1 identical over 7 bases. The CDR3 loop spans 15 amino acids. V dropped 1 base and J dropped 3; count of bases not matched to a gene: 6. Looked up from germline, CDR1 is LNHNV and CDR2 is YYDKDF (reference sequence). DNA of the CDR3: TGTGCCACCAGCAGAGGGACAGGCTCTCTCTACGAGCAGTACTTC. It translates to CATSRGTGSLYEQYF.

The chain carries TRBV18 and TRBJ2-1; 8 bases fit TRBD1. The CDR3 covers 16 residues. Germline CDR1 is KGHSH and CDR2 is LQKENI. V dropped 3 bases and J dropped 0; count of bases not matched to a gene: 4. The CDR3 protein is CASSPGQGNSYNEQFF. The CDR3 DNA sequence: TGTGCCAGCTCACCCGGACAGGGCAACTCCTACAATGAGCAGTTCTTC.

V and J are TRBV4-3 and TRBJ1-5; D unresolved. This CDR3 has 14 residues. The germline V and J ends were trimmed by 1 base and 7 bases, with 11 bases remaining between them. Germline V lookup: CDR1 LGHNA, CDR2 YSLEER. The chain's CDR3 is CASSQGKGVQPQHF. CDR3 sequence (DNA): TGCGCCAGCAGCCAAGGGAAAGGAGTCCAGCCCCAGCATTTT.

This sequence joins TRBV4-3 and TRBJ1-2; TRBD1 agrees at 7 bases. V shed 0 bases, J shed 7 bases, and the junction held 2 bases outside the gene matches. The CDR3 runs to 13 residues. Germline V lookup: CDR1 LGHNA, CDR2 YSLEER. The CDR3 region is CASSQDSGGGYTF. CDR3 DNA: TGCGCCAGCAGCCAAGATTCAGGGGGTGGCTACACCTTC.

Note on this clone: One end of the junction varies from germline; a read error may be responsible. The CDR3 nucleotides are TGTGCCAGCTCACCGGGGACAGGGGGCGTTATCTCCTTC. Translation: CASSPGTGGVISF. The J gene is TRBJ1-2, the V gene TRBV18; 12 bases line up with TRBD1. CDR1 is KGHSH and CDR2 is LQKENI in the germline V gene. The CDR3 has 13 residues.

The chain carries TRBV2 and TRBJ2-3; 9 bases map to TRBD1. This CDR3 spans 18 amino acids. From germline, CDR1 is SNHLY and CDR2 FYNNEI. After removal of 9 bases from V and 3 bases from J, the junction contained 19 bases not matched to a gene. As DNA, the CDR3 is TGTGCCAGTCGATGGGGGACAGGGATAAAGTATCTGACAGATACGCAGTATTTT. Translated: CASRWGTGIKYLTDTQYF.

V is TRBV6-5 and J is TRBJ1-2; D remains unclear. The CDR3 length is 16 residues. Germline V gene lookup returns CDR1 MNHEY and CDR2 SVGAGI. V was pared by 0 bases and J by 2 bases, with 13 bases between. As DNA, the CDR3 is TGTGCCAGCAGTTACTCCTCGACGGGAGAGAACTATGGCTACACCTTC. It yields the protein CASSYSSTGENYGYTF.

The table lists this clone with a count of one. The chain joins TRBV6-1 to TRBJ1-2; D possibly corresponds to TRBD1 (5 bases). The ends were cut back, 3 bases at V and 6 bases at J, with 20 bases in the middle. The CDR3 is 16 residues long. From germline, CDR1 is MNHNS and CDR2 SASEGT. CDR3 DNA sequence: TGTGCCAGCAGTGACGGGGGACCAGCTACCACAAATGGCTACACCTTC. It is translated as CASSDGGPATTNGYTF.

V usage is TRBV30 and J usage is TRBJ2-7; TRBD1 is a possible D gene (5 bases). The germline CDR1 and CDR2 sequences are GTSNPN and SVGIG (reference sequence). Trimming shortened V by 2 bases and J by 12 bases, and 23 bases separated the two germline ends. There are 14 residues in the CDR3. CDR3 DNA sequence: TGTGCCTGGAGTCGGGCTGGACAAGTCAGCGTGCTGTACTTC. The encoded protein is CAWSRAGQVSVLYF.

V gene TRBV19 combines with J gene TRBJ1-5; no firm D call. The CDR3 loop spans 15 amino acids. In germline, CDR1 is LNHDA, CDR2 SQIVND (reference sequence). V lost 6 bases, J lost 0 bases, and 12 bases lay in between. The CDR3 nucleotides read TGTGCCAGTAGCTTATCACCCTATAGCAATCAGCCCCAGCATTTT. Its translation is CASSLSPYSNQPQHF.